This T cell receptor (beta chain) was identified during a study of T cell changes during pregnancy in multiple sclerosis. Method: immunoSEQ multiplex PCR; TCRdb's copy keeps in-frame clones and lacks some. The table lists over 50,000 clones, 70% to 90% of them singletons. V lost 5 bases, J lost 7 bases, and 15 bases lay in between. The CDR3 is 13 residues long. The germline V gene encodes CDR1 SGHNT and CDR2 YENEEA. Sequenced material: peripheral blood, taken after pregnancy. The chain employs TRBV11-3 and TRBJ2-7; maybe TRBD1 (5 bases). The origin of this receptor is a female donor with multiple sclerosis, enrolled in a pregnancy study. The CDR3 DNA is TGTGCCAGCAGCCTCAATCAGGGCGGAGAGCAGTACTTC. Its translation is CASSLNQGGEQYF.